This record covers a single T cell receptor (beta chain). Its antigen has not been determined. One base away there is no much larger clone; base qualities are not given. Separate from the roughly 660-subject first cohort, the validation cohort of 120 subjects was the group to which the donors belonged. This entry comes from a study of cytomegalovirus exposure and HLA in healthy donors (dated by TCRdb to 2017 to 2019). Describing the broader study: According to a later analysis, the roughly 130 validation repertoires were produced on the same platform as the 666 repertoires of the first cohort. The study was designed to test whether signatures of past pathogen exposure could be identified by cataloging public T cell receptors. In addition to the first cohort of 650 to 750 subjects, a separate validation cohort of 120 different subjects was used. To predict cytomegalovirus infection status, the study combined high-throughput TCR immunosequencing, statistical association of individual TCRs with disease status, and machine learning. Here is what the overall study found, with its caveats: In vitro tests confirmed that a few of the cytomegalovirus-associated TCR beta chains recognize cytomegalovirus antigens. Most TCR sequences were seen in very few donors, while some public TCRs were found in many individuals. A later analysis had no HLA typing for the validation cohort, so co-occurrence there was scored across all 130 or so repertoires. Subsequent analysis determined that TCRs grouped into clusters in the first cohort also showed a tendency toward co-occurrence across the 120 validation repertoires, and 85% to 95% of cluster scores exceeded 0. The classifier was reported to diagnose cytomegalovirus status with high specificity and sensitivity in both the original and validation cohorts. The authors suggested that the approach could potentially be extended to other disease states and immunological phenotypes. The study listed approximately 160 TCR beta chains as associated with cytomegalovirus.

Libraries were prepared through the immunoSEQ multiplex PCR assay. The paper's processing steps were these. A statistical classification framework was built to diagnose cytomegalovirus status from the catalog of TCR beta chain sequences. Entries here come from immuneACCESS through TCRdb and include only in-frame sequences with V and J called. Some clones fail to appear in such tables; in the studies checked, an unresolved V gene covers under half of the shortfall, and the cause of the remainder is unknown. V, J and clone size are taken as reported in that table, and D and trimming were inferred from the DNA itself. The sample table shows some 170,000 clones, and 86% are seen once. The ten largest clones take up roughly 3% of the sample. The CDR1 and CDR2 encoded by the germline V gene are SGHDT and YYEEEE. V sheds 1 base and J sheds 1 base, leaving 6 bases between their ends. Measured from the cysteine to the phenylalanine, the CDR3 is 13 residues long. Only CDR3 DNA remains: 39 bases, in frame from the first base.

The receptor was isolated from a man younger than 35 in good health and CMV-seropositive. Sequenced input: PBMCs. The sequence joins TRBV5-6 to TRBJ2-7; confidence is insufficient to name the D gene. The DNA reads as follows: TGTGCCAGCAGCTTGCAGGCATCCTACGAGCAGTACTTC. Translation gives CASSLQASYEQYF.